These T cell receptor beta chains were read from a single sample in a study of long-term antiretroviral therapy in people with HIV. Repertoires were generated with immunoSEQ multiplex PCR, while TCRdb's copy carries only in-frame clones and drops some. Of some 23,000 clones listed, approximately 93% are singletons. Sequences were derived from unsorted PBMCs, sampled 7.6 years after starting antiretroviral therapy. The source of these receptors is a middle-aged woman with HIV. Both conserved end residues are part of each CDR3. D genes are given only for firm matches. Clone size is stated in some rows and not others, as once, few, many or a class when expanded.

d_call	v_call	j_call	clone_size	cdr3_aa	cdr3_nt
.	TRBV4-1	TRBJ1-2	.	CASSLDVTGNYGYTF	TGCGCCAGCAGCCTCGATGTAACAGGGAACTATGGCTACACCTTC
.	TRBV19	TRBJ1-2	.	CASSIEHSNYGYTF	TGTGCCAGTAGTATAGAACACTCAAACTATGGCTACACCTTC
TRBD1	TRBV9	TRBJ1-2	.	CASSSDRGGYTF	TGTGCCAGCAGCTCGGACAGGGGAGGGTACACCTTC
.	TRBV14	TRBJ2-7	.	CASSPSGTGPYEQYF	TGTGCCAGCAGCCCCTCCGGGACGGGACCCTACGAGCAGTACTTC
.	TRBV7-9	TRBJ1-4	.	CASSPGSVANEKLFF	TGTGCCAGCAGCCCGGGGTCGGTGGCTAATGAAAAACTGTTTTTT
.	TRBV5-1	TRBJ2-5	.	CASSLDGETQYF	TGCGCCAGCAGCTTGGATGGGGAGACCCAGTACTTC
.	TRBV21-1	TRBJ2-7	once	CASSKAIPGHRRDQHYEQYF	TGTGCCAGCAGCAAGGCAATACCGGGACATAGACGGGACCAACACTACGAGCAGTACTTC
TRBD1	TRBV7-8	TRBJ2-7	.	CASRGQGQPEQYF	TGTGCCAGCAGAGGACAGGGGCAACCCGAGCAGTACTTC
TRBD1	TRBV10-3	TRBJ2-2	.	CATWTGTGTGELFF	TGTGCCACCTGGACAGGGACGGGGACCGGGGAGCTGTTTTTT
.	TRBV6-5	TRBJ2-2	.	CASSPPRGTGELFF	TGTGCCAGCAGCCCCCCGAGGGGCACCGGGGAGCTGTTTTTT
TRBD1	TRBV5-6	TRBJ2-3	.	CASSHVRGSTDTQYF	TGTGCCAGCAGCCATGTCAGGGGGTCCACAGATACGCAGTATTTT
TRBD1	TRBV7-9	TRBJ2-2	.	CASSPRQGSATGELFF	TGTGCCAGCAGCCCCAGACAGGGGTCGGCCACCGGGGAGCTGTTTTTT
.	TRBV4-3	TRBJ1-4	.	CASSQVSTKLFF	TGCGCCAGCAGCCAAGTCTCCACAAAACTGTTTTTT
TRBD2	TRBV4-2	TRBJ2-7	.	CASSQDLAGLDYEQYF	TGTGCCAGCAGCCAAGATCTAGCGGGGCTGGACTACGAGCAGTACTTC
TRBD1	TRBV5-4	TRBJ1-1	.	CASSLSGTGVAFNTEAFF	TGTGCCAGCAGCTTGTCCGGGACAGGGGTCGCTTTTAACACTGAAGCTTTCTTT
TRBD1	TRBV18	TRBJ1-1	few	CATQGAGATEAFF	TGTGCCACTCAGGGGGCTGGGGCCACTGAAGCTTTCTTT
.	TRBV30	TRBJ1-3	few	CAWKAGGNTIYF	TGTGCCTGGAAGGCGGGAGGAAACACCATATATTTT
.	TRBV7-9	TRBJ2-5	.	CASSLVPFGTQYF	TGTGCCAGCAGCTTAGTCCCCTTTGGGACCCAGTACTTC
.	TRBV9	TRBJ2-1	.	CASSVEDSSYNEQFF	TGTGCCAGCAGCGTAGAGGACAGCTCCTACAATGAGCAGTTCTTC
.	TRBV10-3	TRBJ1-2	.	CATSGPPGGYTF	TGTGCCACCTCGGGCCCCCCCGGGGGCTACACCTTC
.	TRBV7-2	TRBJ2-1	.	CASRRPSASNEQFF	TGTGCCAGCCGCCGGCCTAGCGCCTCCAATGAGCAGTTCTTC
TRBD2	TRBV6-5	TRBJ2-2	once	CASRSGGAAGELFF	TGTGCCAGCAGAAGCGGGGGGGCCGCCGGGGAGCTGTTTTTT
TRBD1	TRBV5-5	TRBJ1-2	.	CASGSSGGDSYGYTF	TGTGCCAGCGGATCGTCAGGGGGCGATAGCTATGGCTACACCTTC
.	TRBV7-2	TRBJ1-3	.	CASSSRGDWGNTIYF	TGTGCCAGCAGCTCCCGGGGGGATTGGGGAAACACCATATATTTT
TRBD1	TRBV5-4	TRBJ1-4	.	CASSLGQGRDNEKLFF	TGTGCCAGCAGCTTGGGACAGGGCCGGGATAATGAAAAACTGTTTTTT
.	TRBV2	TRBJ1-1	.	CASSLTGMGTEAFF	TGTGCCAGCAGCCTTACAGGAATGGGGACTGAAGCTTTCTTT
TRBD1	TRBV6-5	TRBJ2-7	.	CASRQQGKDHLYF	TGTGCCAGCAGGCAACAGGGGAAAGATCACCTGTACTTC
TRBD2	TRBV7-2	TRBJ2-1	.	CASTSRVAGGGYNEQFF	TGTGCCAGCACCTCCAGAGTAGCGGGGGGGGGATACAATGAGCAGTTCTTC
.	TRBV7-9	TRBJ2-7	.	CASSLARSAAEQYF	TGTGCCAGCAGCTTAGCTCGTTCAGCGGCCGAGCAGTACTTC
.	TRBV15	TRBJ1-2	.	CATSRVQGQHREYGYTF	TGTGCCACCAGCAGAGTTCAAGGACAGCACCGGGAGTATGGCTACACCTTC
.	TRBV30	TRBJ1-5	.	CASTTDGNQPQHF	TGTGCCTCTACGACGGACGGCAATCAGCCCCAGCATTTT
.	TRBV19	TRBJ1-2	.	CASSIAAGTSGYTF	TGTGCCAGTAGTATAGCGGCAGGGACGAGTGGCTACACCTTC
TRBD1	TRBV2	TRBJ1-1	.	CASSTTGGRAFF	TGTGCCAGCAGCACGACAGGGGGGCGAGCTTTCTTT
TRBD1	TRBV19	TRBJ1-6	.	CASSKRQGGSPLHF	TGTGCCAGTAGCAAAAGACAGGGGGGGTCACCCCTCCACTTT
TRBD1	TRBV7-2	TRBJ1-2	.	CASSETDRAGSYTF	TGTGCCAGCAGCGAAACCGACAGGGCAGGGAGCTACACCTTC
.	TRBV5-1	TRBJ2-7	.	CASSLYGYEQYF	TGCGCCAGCAGCTTGTATGGGTACGAGCAGTACTTC
.	TRBV19	TRBJ2-3	.	CASSYDRRSTDTQYF	TGTGCCAGTAGCTATGACAGGAGGAGCACAGATACGCAGTATTTT
TRBD1	TRBV19	TRBJ2-7	.	CASSIKGRGTGDHEQYF	TGTGCCAGTAGTATAAAGGGGCGCGGGACAGGGGACCACGAGCAGTACTTC
.	TRBV6-5	TRBJ1-2	.	CASSYSGTMNYGYTF	TGTGCCAGCAGTTACTCCGGGACAATGAACTATGGCTACACCTTC
.	TRBV19	TRBJ1-1	.	CASSISGRGTWPTEAFF	TGTGCCAGTAGTATCTCGGGGAGGGGCACCTGGCCCACTGAAGCTTTCTTT